This T cell receptor (beta chain) derives from a study of molecular identifiers for immune sequencing clone quantification. Study observations and caveats: Barcode sharing among identical TCR molecules could make large clones appear smaller. Clones carrying above 20 RNA copies accounted for over 98% of effector molecules, under 1% in naive cells.

The CDR3 has 13 amino acids. The germline CDR1 and CDR2 sequences are DFQATT and SNEGSKA (reference sequence). TCRdb recomputed calls from the PCR reads with MiXCR, one row per CDR3 protein. The table includes about 640,000 distinct CDR3 sequences, nearly 20% detected once. Libraries of naive CD8 T cells were made from 20,000 to 1,000,000 sorted cells. They used 10%, 30% or 50% RNA. Points on this clonotype: Its target is not known. A much more abundant neighbour one base away suggests this may be a read error.

This clonotype originated in a human donor in good health. Some libraries in this study had Jurkat cell RNA spiked in. Sample: naive CD8+ T cells from blood, with Jurkat cell RNA spiked in. This sample's subset: FACS-sorted CD8+CD4-CCR7+CD45RA+ naive T cells. The rearrangement links TRBV20-1 to TRBJ2-7; TRBD2 is a possible D gene (5 bases). The CDR3 coding sequence is TGCAGTGCTTCGGACTCAGTCTCCTACGAGCAGTGCTTC. Translating gives CSASDSVSYEQCF.